There are many counts of the clone carrying this TCR beta chain. The sample comes from a study of blood T cell repertoires in COVID-19. Turning to the study itself: The United States, Italy and Spain supplied acute and convalescent COVID-19 samples. Sources were T cells, B-cell-depleted T cells, or PBMCs; the material itself was cDNA or gDNA.

The V gene end was trimmed by 6 bases and the J gene end by 3 bases; junction bases not matched to a gene: 3. Germline V CDR1 and CDR2: LGHDT, YNNKEL (reference sequence). The CDR3 has 13 residues. As handled by the study authors: Reference gene primer amplification yielded estimated nucleated cell counts. Sequenced by immunoSEQ multiplex PCR; TCRdb stores in-frame clones only, minus some. V and J calls and clone size come straight from that table; D and trimming were deduced from the DNA. The sample carries around 350,000 clones, around 87% recorded once. The J gene is TRBJ1-2, the V gene TRBV3-1 (or the pseudogene TRBV3-2); 8 bases match TRBD1. The receptor was isolated from a human donor in a cohort sampled during active COVID-19. The sample was peripheral blood. The CDR3 DNA reads as TGTGCCAGCAGTGTACAGGGGGACTATGGCTACACCTTC. It specifies CASSVQGDYGYTF.